A selection of T cell receptor beta chains follows, all from one sample in a study of identical twins. MiXCR was run by TCRdb on the 5' RACE reads, yielding one entry per CDR3 protein. The sample has 550,000 to 800,000 distinct CDR3 sequences; around 7.4% are singletons. This same sample was also taken into another study, of yellow fever vaccine responses in identical twins.

Input material: PBMCs. These receptors all come from a woman younger than 30 in good health. CDR3s include the opening cysteine and the closing phenylalanine or tryptophan. The D gene is left open where the match is weak. Clone size is shown for a subset of rows, as once, few, many or a class of expanded clone.

TRBJ2-7 | many | TRBD2 | TRBV18 | TGTGCCAGCTCCCTACTAGCGGGAGGTTCCTACGAGCAGTACTTC | CASSLLAGGSYEQYF
TRBJ2-7 | . | TRBD2 | TRBV7-2 | TGTGCCAGCAGCCCGCTGGGACTAGCACAAGTCTCCTACGAGCAGTACTTC | CASSPLGLAQVSYEQYF
TRBJ1-3 | . | . | TRBV2 | TGTGCCAGCAGTGAATCAGGGGTAGACACCATATATTTT | CASSESGVDTIYF
TRBJ2-5 | many | . | TRBV12-3/TRBV12-4 | TGTGCCAGCAGTCCTCACCTCGGCGGTCTCCAAGAGACCCAGTACTTC | CASSPHLGGLQETQYF
TRBJ2-7 | . | . | TRBV6-1 | TGTGCCTCAGGCGTAAGCGGAGGGCCCTACGAGCAGTACTTC | CASGVSGGPYEQYF
TRBJ2-1 | . | . | TRBV28 | TGTGCCAGCAGTTGGTTGGGCAGGTACAATGAGCAGTTCTTC | CASSWLGRYNEQFF
TRBJ2-3 | few | . | TRBV6-5 | TGTGCCAGCAGTTACTCGATTAGACTACCCACAGATACGCAGTATTTT | CASSYSIRLPTDTQYF
TRBJ2-1 | . | . | TRBV28 | TGTGCCACCAGGACTACCGGCTACAATGAGCAGTTCTTC | CATRTTGYNEQFF
TRBJ1-1 | . | . | TRBV14 | TGTGCCAGCAGCCAAGAACAGCCCAACACTGAAGCTTTCTTT | CASSQEQPNTEAFF
TRBJ1-3 | . | . | TRBV6-2/TRBV6-3 | TGTGCCAGCAGTTACCTTGAAGCTGGAAACACCATATATTTT | CASSYLEAGNTIYF
TRBJ2-3 | . | TRBD2 | TRBV4-2 | TGTGCCAGCAGCCAGGGGACTAGCGAGCCTAGCACAGATACGCAGTATTTT | CASSQGTSEPSTDTQYF
TRBJ2-2 | many | TRBD1 | TRBV24-1 | TGTGCCACCAGTGATGACCCCCCGGACAGGGTTGGCGGGGAGCTGTTTTTT | CATSDDPPDRVGGELFF
TRBJ2-5 | many | . | TRBV24-1 | TGTGCCACCAGTGACCCTATCCGGGACGGGAAACGGGAGACCCAGTACTTC | CATSDPIRDGKRETQYF
TRBJ2-1 | many | . | TRBV3-1 | TGTGCCAGCAGCCACAGGGACAATGAGCAGTTCTTC | CASSHRDNEQFF
TRBJ2-1 | many | TRBD2 | TRBV24-1 | TGTGCCACCAGTGATTTGAGGACTAGCGGGAGGGTAGGATACAATGAGCAGTTCTTC | CATSDLRTSGRVGYNEQFF
TRBJ2-1 | many | . | TRBV28 | TGTGCCAGCAGTTTAAGTACAGGTTCCTACAATGAGCAGTTCTTC | CASSLSTGSYNEQFF
TRBJ2-7 | many | TRBD2 | TRBV20-1 | TGCAGTGCTAGTCTAGCGGGAGGTGCCTCCTACGAGCAGTACTTC | CSASLAGGASYEQYF
TRBJ1-6 | few | . | TRBV5-6 | TGTGCCAGCACTACTGCAGGTTACAATTCACCCCTCCACTTT | CASTTAGYNSPLHF
TRBJ2-7 | . | . | TRBV12-5 | TGTGCTAGCCACAAAGGGGCTATCTCCTACGAGCAGTACTTC | CASHKGAISYEQYF
TRBJ2-1 | . | . | TRBV5-1 | TGCGCCAGCAGCTTGGTTTGGGCGGGGTTGCAGTTCTTC | CASSLVWAGLQFF
TRBJ1-1 | many | TRBD1 | TRBV4-1 | TGCGCCAGCAGCCAAATTGGGACAGGGGTTTGGAACACTGAAGCTTTCTTT | CASSQIGTGVWNTEAFF
TRBJ2-1 | many | TRBD2 | TRBV5-1 | TGCGCCAGCAGGGGCGGGGGAAATGAGCAGTTCTTC | CASRGGGNEQFF
TRBJ2-7 | . | TRBD2 | TRBV7-9 | TGTGCCAGCAGCTCCCGTGAAGCGGGGGCCTACGAGCAGTACTTC | CASSSREAGAYEQYF
TRBJ1-1 | many | . | TRBV12-3/TRBV12-4 | TGTGCCAGCAGTTCGGTAGAAACGAACACTGAAGCTTTCTTT | CASSSVETNTEAFF
TRBJ2-5 | many | . | TRBV6-4 | TGTGCCAGCAGTCTGGACAGCCTCATCCCAGAGACCCAGTACTTC | CASSLDSLIPETQYF
TRBJ2-2 | few | TRBD2 | TRBV20-1 | TGCAGTGCTAGAGACCGGGGGGGCGGCACCGGGGAGCTGTTTTTT | CSARDRGGGTGELFF
TRBJ1-2 | few | . | TRBV5-5 | TGTGCCAGCAGCCAGGGGCGGGACCACTATGGCTACACCTTC | CASSQGRDHYGYTF
TRBJ1-3 | many | . | TRBV4-1 | TGCGCCAGCAGCCAAGAGGGTATTTCGGGAAACACCATATATTTT | CASSQEGISGNTIYF
TRBJ2-2 | few | TRBD2 | TRBV2 | TGTGCCAGCAATGGACTAGCGGGAGAACATTACACCGGGGAGCTGTTTTTT | CASNGLAGEHYTGELFF
TRBJ2-1 | . | TRBD1 | TRBV24-1 | TGTGCCACCAGTGACAGGGACAGGGGGTTTAATGAGCAGTTCTTC | CATSDRDRGFNEQFF
TRBJ1-4 | many | . | TRBV29-1 | TGCAGCGTTGAAGACAGGGACCGGGAGGAACTGTTTTTT | CSVEDRDREELFF
TRBJ1-4 | many | . | TRBV11-2 | TGTGCCAGCAGCTTGCTGGTACCTAATGAAAAACTGTTTTTT | CASSLLVPNEKLFF
TRBJ2-7 | many | TRBD1 | TRBV20-1 | TGCAGTGCTAGCTCCAGGGACAGGGATCGGGAGCAGTACTTC | CSASSRDRDREQYF
TRBJ2-1 | . | . | TRBV28 | TGTGCCAGCAGTTTATGGTCTAGCGTTCACAATGAGCAGTTCTTC | CASSLWSSVHNEQFF
TRBJ2-7 | . | . | TRBV29-1 | TGCAGCGCCCTGGGGCCGGGGGGCGGCGAGCAGTACTTC | CSALGPGGGEQYF
TRBJ1-6 | . | . | TRBV28 | TGTGCCAGCAGGGCCCGCCACGCGTATAATTCACCCCTCCACTTT | CASRARHAYNSPLHF